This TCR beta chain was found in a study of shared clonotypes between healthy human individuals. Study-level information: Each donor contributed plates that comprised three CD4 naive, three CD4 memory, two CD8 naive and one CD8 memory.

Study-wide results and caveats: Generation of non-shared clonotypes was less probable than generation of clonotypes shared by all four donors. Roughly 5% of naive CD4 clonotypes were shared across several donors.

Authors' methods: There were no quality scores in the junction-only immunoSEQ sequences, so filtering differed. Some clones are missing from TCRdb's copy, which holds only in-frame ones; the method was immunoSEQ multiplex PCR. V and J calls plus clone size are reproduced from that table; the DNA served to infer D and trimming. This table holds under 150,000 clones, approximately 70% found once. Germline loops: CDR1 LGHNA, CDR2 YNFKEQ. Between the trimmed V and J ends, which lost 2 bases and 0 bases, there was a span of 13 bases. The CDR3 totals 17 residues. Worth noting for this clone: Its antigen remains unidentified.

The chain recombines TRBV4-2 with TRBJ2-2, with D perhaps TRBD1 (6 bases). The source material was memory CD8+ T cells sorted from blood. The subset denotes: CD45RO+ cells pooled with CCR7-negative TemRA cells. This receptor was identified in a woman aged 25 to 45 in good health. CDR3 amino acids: CASSQSSWDTNTGELFF. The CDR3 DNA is TGTGCCAGCAGCCAATCATCTTGGGACACGAACACCGGGGAGCTGTTTTTT.